This TCR beta chain was captured by sequencing in a study of esophageal squamous cell carcinoma under preoperative chemotherapy. The V and J ends lost 6 bases and 0 bases respectively, with 20 bases between them. CDR1 and CDR2 (germline): MNHEY, SVGAGI. The CDR3 contains 17 residues. This clonotype was counted between two and nine times. Sample time point: before preoperative PTX-NDP chemotherapy. Each CDR3 protein is one row after TCRdb ran MiXCR on the PCR reads. The repertoire consists of 5,000 to 7,500 distinct CDR3 sequences, with about 30% occurring once and the leading ten covering 13% to 15%. This clonotype originated in a human donor with esophageal squamous cell carcinoma. The donor label of this sample is uncertain. The V and J genes are TRBV6-5 and TRBJ1-1, with a possible D match to TRBD1 (6 bases). The specimen was collected from a patient given preoperative chemotherapy. The CDR3 DNA follows: TGTGCCAGCAGAAGGGGAGGGGGGGCCATTATGAACACTGAAGCTTTCTTT. Amino acid sequence: CASRRGGGAIMNTEAFF.